Below, 28 T cell receptor beta chains from the same sample are listed, as sequenced in a study of CD8 T cells in ankylosing spondylitis. Via MiXCR, TCRdb re-called the 5' RACE reads, giving one row per CDR3 protein. The sample lists 500,000 to 550,000 distinct CDR3 sequences, roughly 13% seen once, with almost 7% in the top ten. The antigens these receptors bind are not known. Notes on the study in general: Characteristic, it appeared, of ankylosing spondylitis blood was a TCR beta motif of seven or eight highly homologous variants.

The sequenced sample was blood, either unsorted or a sorted T cell fraction (not recorded which). The receptors shown here come from a male donor with ankylosing spondylitis.

CDR3 protein: CSVGDWGASGNTIYF. In nucleotides, the CDR3 is TGCAGCGTTGGAGATTGGGGGGCTTCTGGAAACACCATATATTTT. The rearrangement uses TRBV29-1 and TRBJ1-3, with D possibly matching TRBD1 (6 bases). Germline-derived CDR1 and CDR2 are SQVTM and ANQGSEA. This CDR3 comprises 15 residues. V lost 4 bases, J lost 1 base, and 14 bases lay in between.

This clonotype was observed at least ten times. The chain couples TRBV28 to TRBJ2-7; tentative D call: TRBD1 (8 bases). Germline V gene lookup returns CDR1 MDHEN and CDR2 SYDVKM. V was pared by 8 bases and J by 0 bases, with 14 bases between. CDR3 length: 14 amino acids. The DNA for the CDR3 is TGTGCCAGCGGGAACAGGGGGGGCTCCTACGAGCAGTACTTC. It specifies CASGNRGGSYEQYF.

The chain has TRBV10-3 and TRBJ1-1; D gene ambiguous. Trimming cost V 7 bases and J 1 base, with 10 bases left between them. The CDR3 spans 13 residues. The germline V gene encodes CDR1 ENHRY and CDR2 SYGVKD. For the CDR3, the DNA is TGTGCCATCACCCCGACACCGAACACTGAAGCTTTCTTT. It codes for CAITPTPNTEAFF.

The chain uses TRBV12-3 or TRBV12-4 and TRBJ2-5; 9 bases fit TRBD1. The CDR3 sequence is 14 residues long. Losses at the gene ends were 7 bases for V and 1 base for J; bases not matched to a gene: 4. The CDR3 sequence: CASTATGGQETQYF. CDR3 coding DNA: TGTGCCAGCACCGCGACAGGGGGCCAAGAGACCCAGTACTTC.

V and J are TRBV3-1 and TRBJ1-2, with a possible D match to TRBD1 (6 bases). This CDR3 contains 13 residues. Per germline, CDR1 LGHDT and CDR2 YNNKEL (reference sequence). Trimming pared 8 bases from V and 7 bases from J, leaving 17 bases between. CDR3 coding DNA: TGTGCCAGCGGGAGGGGAGGGGGAACTGGCTACACCTTC. Its protein is CASGRGGGTGYTF. The complete variable domain, with remaining parts taken from reference TRBV3-1 and TRBJ1-2, reads DTAVSQTPKYLVTQMGNDKSIKCEQNLGHDTMYWYKQDSKKFLKIMFSYNNKELIINETVPNRFSPKSPDKAHLNLHINSLELGDSAVYFCASGRGGGTGYTFGSGTRLTVV.

This clonotype has a count of ten or more. The chain joins TRBV20-1 to TRBJ1-5; D perhaps matches TRBD1 (6 bases). Deletions cut 1 base from V and 7 bases from J, with 11 bases between. The CDR3 is 13 residues long. Germline V lookup: CDR1 DFQATT, CDR2 SNEGSKA (reference sequence). CDR3 coding DNA: TGCAGTGCTAGAGGGAGGGACACACAGCCCCAGCATTTT. This codes for CSARGRDTQPQHF.

This clonotype was observed a few times. The gene calls are TRBV12-3 or TRBV12-4 and TRBJ1-1; no firm D call. The V end lost 6 bases, the J end lost 7 bases, and 9 bases lay between the germline ends. This CDR3 has 11 amino acids. CDR3 sequence: CASRVDLEAFF. As DNA, the CDR3 is TGTGCCAGCAGGGTGGACCTTGAAGCTTTCTTT.

Only a few counts were recorded for this clonotype. The chain joins TRBV29-1 to TRBJ2-3, with 14 bases fitting TRBD2. Germline trimming cut 3 bases from V and 2 bases from J; bases unmatched to any gene: 1. This CDR3 region has 15 residues. CDR1 and CDR2 (germline): SQVTM, ANQGSEA. The CDR3 DNA reads TGCAGCGTTGAGGGACTAGCGGGAGTCACAGATACGCAGTATTTT. It specifies CSVEGLAGVTDTQYF.

For the CDR3, the DNA is TGTGCCAGCAGCCCGCAAGAGTGGGCCGGGGAGCTGTTTTTT. Its protein is CASSPQEWAGELFF. This chain links TRBV7-9 with TRBJ2-2; D gene ambiguous. Deletions cut 5 bases from V and 6 bases from J, with 13 bases between. Germline lookup yields CDR1 SEHNR and CDR2 FQNEAQ (reference sequence). The CDR3 sequence is 14 residues long.

This clonotype came up many times. This CDR3 fails to terminate in the conserved phenylalanine or tryptophan, so it likely reflects a read error. No DNA is shown, since the ends of the CDR3 on it are uncertain; the CDR3 is the one TCRdb lists. The J gene is TRBJ1-1, the V gene TRBV5-1; TRBD1 is taken as the D call from the table, unchecked against the DNA. Germline CDR1 and CDR2: SGHRS and YFSETQ. The CDR3 adds up to 10 amino acids, both ends counted. Here the CDR3 reads CASSQWARQV.

Ten or more counts support this clonotype. The chain uses TRBV7-8 and TRBJ1-1; a possible D gene is TRBD1 (6 bases). Germline-derived CDR1 and CDR2 are SGHVS and FQNEAQ. The CDR3 sequence is 14 residues long. V lost 4 bases and J lost 2, with 11 bases in between. For the CDR3, the DNA is TGTGCCAGCAGCTCGGGACACCCAAACACTGAAGCTTTCTTT. Its translation: CASSSGHPNTEAFF. The whole variable domain, remainder taken from reference TRBV7-8 and TRBJ1-1, is GAGVSQSPRYKVAKRGQDVALRCDPISGHVSLFWYQQALGQGPEFLTYFQNEAQLDKSGLPSDRFFAERPEGSVSTLKIQRTQQEDSAVYLCASSSGHPNTEAFFGQGTRLTVV.

The J gene is TRBJ1-2, the V gene TRBV5-1; 7 nucleotides match TRBD1. The ends lost 5 bases at V and 3 bases at J; junction bases unmatched: 10. This CDR3 comprises 15 residues. The V gene's germline CDR1 is SGHRS and CDR2 YFSETQ. In nucleotides, the CDR3 is TGCGCCAGCAGACCTACAGGGGTAGGAGACTATGGCTACACCTTC. Its protein product is CASRPTGVGDYGYTF.

This clonotype was found many times. The V call is TRBV20-1, the J call TRBJ2-7, with D possibly matching TRBD1 (6 bases). Between the trimmed V and J ends, which lost 5 bases and 3 bases, there was a span of 14 bases. The CDR3 loop spans 13 amino acids. Germline V lookup: CDR1 DFQATT, CDR2 SNEGSKA (reference sequence). The CDR3 DNA follows: TGCAGTGCTTACGGGACACCTTTCTACGAGCAGTACTTC. This sequence encodes CSAYGTPFYEQYF.

This clonotype was detected a few times. V gene TRBV12-3 or TRBV12-4 combines with J gene TRBJ2-1, with D maybe TRBD1 (5 bases). This CDR3 has 18 amino acids. Trimming left V 4 bases short and J 3 bases short, with 22 bases between. As DNA, the CDR3 is TGTGCCAGCAGTTCAAGTCTTCGTAGGGGAATTGGCTACAATGAGCAGTTCTTC. This gives the protein CASSSSLRRGIGYNEQFF.

This clonotype was detected only a few times. The chain uses TRBV19 and TRBJ2-3; TRBD2 might be the D (5 bases). The CDR3 loop spans 17 amino acids. Germline lookup yields CDR1 LNHDA and CDR2 SQIVND (reference sequence). Deletions cut 5 bases from V and 1 base from J, with 19 bases between. CDR3: CASSWVGAAAGTDTQYF. In DNA form, the CDR3 reads TGTGCCAGTAGTTGGGTGGGAGCTGCCGCTGGCACAGATACGCAGTATTTT. Combining the CDR3 with reference TRBV19 and TRBJ2-3 gives the whole variable domain DGGITQSPKYLFRKEGQNVTLSCEQNLNHDAMYWYRQDPGQGLRLIYYSQIVNDFQKGDIAEGYSVSREKKESFPLTVTSAQKNPTAFYLCASSWVGAAAGTDTQYFGPGTRLTVL.

This clonotype came up a few times. V is TRBV14 and J is TRBJ2-2; D not certain. The CDR3 extends over 12 amino acids. V dropped 4 bases and J dropped 7 bases, with 7 bases sitting between them. Germline-derived CDR1 and CDR2 are SGHDN and FVKESK. The CDR3 sequence: CASSPSVGELFF. The CDR3 DNA is TGTGCCAGCAGCCCCTCGGTCGGGGAGCTGTTTTTT.

V and J are TRBV7-8 and TRBJ2-3; TRBD2 is a possible D gene (5 bases). Trimming shortened V by 5 bases and J by 2 bases, and 14 bases separated the two germline ends. The CDR3 loop spans 15 amino acids. The germline CDR1 and CDR2 sequences are SGHVS and FQNEAQ. CDR3 region: CASSRGHRNTDTQYF. CDR3 nucleotide sequence: TGTGCCAGCAGCCGGGGTCATCGAAACACAGATACGCAGTATTTT.

The chain carries TRBV20-1 and TRBJ2-3; TRBD2 matches 11 bases. Unmatched junction bases numbered 7, after V lost 6 bases and J lost 5 bases. This CDR3 contains 14 residues. CDR1 is DFQATT and CDR2 is SNEGSKA in the germline V gene (reference sequence). The CDR3 is CSAALAGVVDTQYF. The CDR3 region has the DNA TGCAGTGCCGCACTAGCGGGAGTCGTAGATACGCAGTATTTT.

The chain carries TRBV2 and TRBJ1-2; D may be TRBD1 (6 bases). The CDR3 extends over 13 amino acids. Trimming removed 7 bases at V and 6 bases at J, with 15 bases between. The germline V gene has CDR1 SNHLY and CDR2 FYNNEI. The CDR3 coding sequence is TGTGCCAGCAATGCGGAGGAGGGGGATGGCTACACCTTC. Its protein is CASNAEEGDGYTF.

This clonotype was found many times. This chain uses TRBV5-1 with TRBJ2-1, with 11 bases identical to TRBD1. CDR1 and CDR2 from the germline V gene are SGHRS and YFSETQ. J lost 0 bases, V lost 2 bases, and 4 bases had no gene match. CDR3 length: 17 amino acids. CDR3 nucleotides: TGCGCCAGCAGCTTAGGACAGGGGGCCCGCTCCTACAATGAGCAGTTCTTC. Protein sequence: CASSLGQGARSYNEQFF.

In nucleotides, the CDR3 is TGTGCCAGCAGCTTAGGGAGCGTCACAGATACGCAGTATTTT. Translated: CASSLGSVTDTQYF. V is TRBV11-2 and J is TRBJ2-3; D uncertain. The CDR3 covers 14 residues. The V end lost 1 base, the J end lost 2 bases, and 7 bases lay between the germline ends. Germline-derived CDR1 and CDR2 are SGHAT and FQNNGV.

The rearrangement links TRBV13 to TRBJ1-1, with TRBD1 as a possible D gene (6 bases). The V end lost 1 base, the J end lost 4 bases, and 10 bases lay between the germline ends. The length of the CDR3 is 14 residues. Germline lookup yields CDR1 PRHDT and CDR2 FYEKMQ (reference sequence). The CDR3 reads CASSLEGRGTEAFF. The CDR3 DNA is TGTGCCAGCAGCTTAGAAGGCAGGGGCACTGAAGCTTTCTTT.

The chain links TRBV5-1 to TRBJ1-2; 11 positions agree with TRBD1. CDR3 size: 14 residues. Unmatched junction bases numbered 3, after V lost 5 bases and J lost 3 bases. CDR1 SGHRS and CDR2 YFSETQ come from the germline V gene. CDR3 in DNA: TGCGCCAGCAGGAGGGGACAGGGGGACTATGGCTACACCTTC. Its protein is CASRRGQGDYGYTF.

The chain links TRBV12-3 or TRBV12-4 to TRBJ2-1; 11 bases agree with TRBD2. V trimming: 3 bases; J trimming: 8 bases; junction bases outside the gene matches: 3. This CDR3 is 14 amino acids long. The CDR3, as DNA: TGTGCCAGCAGTTTTAGCGGGAGGGCGTATGAGCAGTTCTTC. As protein: CASSFSGRAYEQFF.

This clonotype was observed a few times. The CDR3 region has the DNA TGTGCCAGCAGCCTTATACGGGACAGGGGGTGGCAGCCCCAGCATTTT. Its protein product is CASSLIRDRGWQPQHF. The chain employs TRBV7-2 and TRBJ1-5; 11 positions agree with TRBD1. The CDR3 is 16 residues long. V shed 5 bases and J 7 bases; nucleotides not matched to a gene: 10. CDR1 and CDR2 from the germline V gene are SGHTA and FQGNSA.

This clonotype has ten or more counts. This chain connects TRBV12-3 or TRBV12-4 to TRBJ2-6; 9 bases match TRBD1. With 5 bases clipped from V and 0 bases from J, the junction kept 2 bases outside the gene matches. CDR3 length: 16 amino acids. The CDR3 coding sequence is TGTGCCAGCAGTCTGGGACAGGGCTCTGGGGCCAACGTCCTGACTTTC. Translating gives CASSLGQGSGANVLTF.

The chain carries TRBV24-1 and TRBJ2-1; D not certain. Germline V lookup: CDR1 KGHDR, CDR2 SFDVKD. Deletions cut 2 bases from V and 5 bases from J, with 21 bases between. The CDR3 loop spans 18 amino acids. CDR3 sequence: CATSDWALADKTHNEQFF. CDR3 nucleotide sequence: TGTGCCACCAGTGATTGGGCATTGGCAGATAAAACCCACAATGAGCAGTTCTTC.

This sequence joins TRBV24-1 and TRBJ2-5; 7 nucleotides match TRBD1. J gave up 2 bases and V 10 bases, and 3 bases lay outside the gene matches. The CDR3 extends over 12 amino acids. Germline V CDR1 and CDR2: KGHDR, SFDVKD. CDR3 region: CATGTEQETQYF. CDR3 nucleotides: TGTGCCACAGGGACAGAGCAAGAGACCCAGTACTTC.